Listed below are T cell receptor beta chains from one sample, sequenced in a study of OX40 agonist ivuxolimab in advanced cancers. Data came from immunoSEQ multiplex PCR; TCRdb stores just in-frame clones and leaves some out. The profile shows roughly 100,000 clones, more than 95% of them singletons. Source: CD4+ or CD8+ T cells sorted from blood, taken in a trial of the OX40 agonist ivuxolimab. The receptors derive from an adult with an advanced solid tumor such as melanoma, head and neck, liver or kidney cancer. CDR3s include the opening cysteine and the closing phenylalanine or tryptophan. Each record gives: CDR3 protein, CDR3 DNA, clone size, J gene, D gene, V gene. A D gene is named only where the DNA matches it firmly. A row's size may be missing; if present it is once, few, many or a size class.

CDR3: CASSETGVGDEQYF; DNA: TGTGCCAGCAGTGAAACAGGGGTCGGGGACGAGCAGTACTTC; size: .; J: TRBJ2-7; D: TRBD1; V: TRBV25-1
CDR3: CASSMGAGELFF; DNA: TGTGCCAGCAGCATGGGGGCCGGGGAGCTGTTTTTT; size: .; J: TRBJ2-2; D: .; V: TRBV9
CDR3: CASSLDGYGYTF; DNA: TGTGCCAGCAGTTTGGACGGCTATGGCTACACCTTC; size: .; J: TRBJ1-2; D: .; V: TRBV28
CDR3: CASSMGPGANTEAFF; DNA: TGTGCCAGTAGTATGGGCCCGGGGGCGAACACTGAAGCTTTCTTT; size: .; J: TRBJ1-1; D: .; V: TRBV19
CDR3: CASSPPEWSTDTQYF; DNA: TGTGCCAGCAGCCCACCCGAGTGGAGCACAGATACGCAGTATTTT; size: .; J: TRBJ2-3; D: .; V: TRBV13
CDR3: CASSIGGPQHF; DNA: TGTGCCAGTAGTATTGGCGGGCCCCAGCATTTT; size: .; J: TRBJ1-5; D: .; V: TRBV19
CDR3: CASSSDREYYGYTF; DNA: TGTGCCAGCAGTTCGGACAGGGAATACTATGGCTACACCTTC; size: .; J: TRBJ1-2; D: TRBD1; V: TRBV27
CDR3: CASSLEGNTEAFF; DNA: TGTGCCAGCAGCTTGGAGGGTAACACTGAAGCTTTCTTT; size: .; J: TRBJ1-1; D: .; V: TRBV7-6
CDR3: CASSLWAARLAGWETQYF; DNA: TGTGCCAGCAGTTTATGGGCCGCCCGGCTAGCGGGGTGGGAGACCCAGTACTTC; size: .; J: TRBJ2-5; D: TRBD2; V: TRBV28
CDR3: CASSLEGDDYNEQFF; DNA: TGCGCCAGCAGCTTGGAAGGGGACGACTACAATGAGCAGTTCTTC; size: .; J: TRBJ2-1; D: .; V: TRBV5-1
CDR3: CASSIQGAKFYEQYF; DNA: TGTGCCAGCAGTATACAGGGGGCTAAATTCTACGAGCAGTACTTC; size: .; J: TRBJ2-7; D: TRBD1; V: TRBV27
CDR3: CASSFGTGTYEQYF; DNA: TGTGCCAGCTCCTTTGGGACAGGGACTTACGAGCAGTACTTC; size: once; J: TRBJ2-7; D: TRBD1; V: TRBV19
CDR3: CASSQVSGAGYGYTF; DNA: TGCGCCAGCAGCCAAGTCTCCGGGGCAGGCTATGGCTACACCTTC; size: .; J: TRBJ1-2; D: .; V: TRBV4-1
CDR3: CASSPLAGGEQFF; DNA: TGTGCCAGCTCACCACTGGCGGGAGGGGAGCAGTTCTTC; size: .; J: TRBJ2-1; D: TRBD2; V: TRBV18
CDR3: CASSQDPTGELRGYTF; DNA: TGCGCCAGCAGCCAAGATCCCACAGGGGAGCTGAGGGGCTACACCTTC; size: .; J: TRBJ1-2; D: TRBD1; V: TRBV4-1
CDR3: CASSIRTDTQYF; DNA: TGTGCCAGTAGTATCCGCACAGATACGCAGTATTTT; size: .; J: TRBJ2-3; D: .; V: TRBV19
CDR3: CASTGRQGYNSPLHF; DNA: TGTGCCAGCACAGGAAGGCAGGGTTATAATTCACCCCTCCACTTT; size: .; J: TRBJ1-6; D: .; V: TRBV6-5
CDR3: CASSPPGSSGNTIYF; DNA: TGTGCCAGCAGCCCTCCAGGGAGCTCTGGAAACACCATATATTTT; size: .; J: TRBJ1-3; D: .; V: TRBV7-9